Presented here are 26 T cell receptor beta chains from one specimen sequenced in a study of cytomegalovirus exposure and HLA in healthy donors. Primers: 60 Vbeta forward and 13 Jbeta reverse. Repertoires were generated with immunoSEQ multiplex PCR, while TCRdb's copy carries only in-frame clones and drops some. The table records under 150,000 clones, around 82% of them present only once. Material: PBMCs. Receptors originate from a boy between 10 and 17 years old in good health and CMV-seronegative.

The V gene is TRBV6-1, the J gene TRBJ2-7; D is uncertain. Germline CDR1 is MNHNS and CDR2 is SASEGT. CDR3 length equals 17 residues. V lost 4 bases to trimming and J lost 3 bases, with 22 bases between them. CDR3 in amino acids: CASSAVASSMSSYEQYF. The CDR3 DNA reads as TGTGCCAGCAGTGCTGTAGCCAGTTCGATGTCTAGCTACGAGCAGTACTTC.

The chain couples TRBV29-1 to TRBJ2-7; D is unclear. This CDR3 is 13 amino acids long. V gave up 5 bases and J gave up 2 bases, with 13 bases separating them. Looked up from germline, CDR1 is SQVTM and CDR2 is ANQGSEA. The CDR3 spells CSVRLDLAYEQYF. Here the CDR3 DNA reads TGCAGCGTTCGATTAGACTTAGCCTACGAGCAGTACTTC.

The genes are TRBV27 and TRBJ2-7; 8 bases align to TRBD1. CDR1 and CDR2 (germline): MNHEY, SMNVEV (reference sequence). The V segment lost 5 bases and the J segment 6 bases; nucleotides outside the gene matches: 27. This CDR3 has 20 amino acids. The CDR3 nucleotides read TGTGCCAGCAGTGAATGGCCCAAGGACAGGGAAATCGCTCTGCTCTGCGAGCAGTACTTC. It specifies CASSEWPKDREIALLCEQYF.

This rearrangement joins TRBV5-1 to TRBJ2-7, with D unresolved. Germline V gives CDR1 SGHRS, CDR2 YFSETQ. This CDR3 comprises 14 residues. The germline V and J ends were trimmed by 0 bases and 5 bases, with 12 bases remaining between them. This CDR3 is CASSLATTTDEQYF. The DNA of the CDR3 is TGCGCCAGCAGCTTGGCCACAACTACCGACGAGCAGTACTTC.

The CDR3 protein is CASSLWRFTDTQYF. CDR3 DNA sequence: TGTGCCAGCAGTTTGTGGCGGTTCACAGATACGCAGTATTTT. The chain has TRBV27 and TRBJ2-3; D is ambiguous. This CDR3 comprises 14 residues. The V gene lost 3 bases and the J gene lost 2 bases, with 9 bases spanning the gap. CDR1 is MNHEY, CDR2 SMNVEV, per germline (reference sequence).

The chain recombines TRBV29-1 with TRBJ2-2; 9 bases line up with TRBD1. The V gene's germline CDR1 is SQVTM and CDR2 ANQGSEA. V shed 1 base and J 3 bases; nucleotides not matched to a gene: 27. CDR3 size: 23 residues. The CDR3 loop reads CSVEGNRRCYRDRDDWDTGELFF. In DNA form, the CDR3 reads TGCAGCGTTGAAGGGAATAGAAGATGTTACCGGGACAGGGACGATTGGGACACCGGGGAGCTGTTTTTT.

The chain couples TRBV29-1 to TRBJ2-7, with 13 bases fitting TRBD2. The V and J ends lost 4 bases and 6 bases, in that order; junction bases with no gene match: 9. The CDR3 loop spans 15 amino acids. CDR1 is SQVTM, CDR2 ANQGSEA, per germline. In nucleotides, the CDR3 is TGCAGCGTTGGAGAACTAGCGGGAGGGCAGACCGAGCAGTACTTC. This codes for CSVGELAGGQTEQYF.

The rearrangement uses TRBV6-1 and TRBJ1-2; D is uncertain. The germline V gene has CDR1 MNHNS and CDR2 SASEGT. This CDR3 contains 12 residues. Trimming stripped 2 bases from V and 11 bases from J, with 12 bases between. DNA for the CDR3: TGTGCCAGCAGTGAAAGTCGCGGAACGTACACCTTC. It encodes CASSESRGTYTF.

This chain uses TRBV9 with TRBJ2-1, with 8 bases that match TRBD2. V shed 0 bases and J 0 bases; nucleotides not matched to a gene: 5. The germline V gene encodes CDR1 SGDLS and CDR2 YYNGEE. This CDR3 has 17 residues. CDR3 sequence reads: CASSVGVSGGSYNEQFF. In DNA form, the CDR3 reads TGTGCCAGCAGCGTAGGGGTCAGCGGGGGCTCCTACAATGAGCAGTTCTTC.

The CDR3 loop is CASSFEASSYNEQFF. The CDR3 nucleotides are TGCGCCAGCAGCTTCGAGGCGAGCTCCTACAATGAGCAGTTCTTC. The chain is built from TRBV5-1 and TRBJ2-1; D not certain. V lost 2 bases and J lost 0, with 9 bases in between. CDR1 is SGHRS and CDR2 is YFSETQ in the germline V gene. The CDR3 totals 15 residues.

The chain employs TRBV27 and TRBJ2-1; TRBD2 is a possible D gene (5 bases). Trimming pared 1 base from V and 7 bases from J, leaving 11 bases between. This CDR3 spans 14 amino acids. Germline V gene data show CDR1 as MNHEY and CDR2 as SMNVEV (reference sequence). Here the CDR3 reads CASSLLASINEQFF. The CDR3 DNA is TGTGCCAGCAGTTTATTGGCTAGCATAAATGAGCAGTTCTTC.

The chain couples TRBV11-2 to TRBJ2-7; 11 bases are a match to TRBD2. Germline CDR1 is SGHAT and CDR2 is FQNNGV. This CDR3 spans 15 amino acids. The V gene end was trimmed by 2 bases and the J gene end by 6 bases; junction bases not matched to a gene: 6. The CDR3 sequence: CASSLSPLAGGEQYF. CDR3 sequence (DNA): TGTGCCAGCAGCTTATCCCCTCTAGCGGGAGGCGAGCAGTACTTC.

The DNA of the CDR3 is TGTGCCAGCAGCTTTTCCTGGAACACTGAAGCTTTCTTT. Its protein product is CASSFSWNTEAFF. V and J are TRBV5-4 and TRBJ1-1, with D unclear. This CDR3 is 13 amino acids long. The germline V and J ends were trimmed by 2 bases and 1 base, with 6 bases remaining between them. Germline V gene sequence: CDR1 SGHNT, CDR2 YYREEE (reference sequence).

The chain couples TRBV29-1 to TRBJ1-4, with 8 bases fitting TRBD1. J lost 8 bases, V lost 3 bases, and 5 bases had no gene match. CDR3 length: 13 residues. Germline V gives CDR1 SQVTM, CDR2 ANQGSEA. The CDR3 sequence: CSVDQNRGEKLFF. CDR3 in DNA: TGCAGCGTTGATCAGAACAGGGGGGAAAAACTGTTTTTT.

The table lists this clone with a count of one. The rearrangement joins TRBV5-1 to TRBJ1-1; possibly TRBD1 for D (5 bases). The CDR3 runs to 14 residues. Germline loops: CDR1 SGHRS, CDR2 YFSETQ. V lost 2 bases and J 1 base, leaving 9 bases between the germline ends. The CDR3 coding sequence is TGCGCCAGCAGCTTAGGGGTCGGGAACACTGAAGCTTTCTTT. As protein: CASSLGVGNTEAFF.

J is TRBJ2-1 and V is TRBV19; 11 bases line up with TRBD2. CDR1 is LNHDA and CDR2 is SQIVND in the germline V gene (reference sequence). Trimming at V came to 1 base and at J to 1 base, leaving 12 bases not matched to a gene. This CDR3 comprises 20 residues. The CDR3: CASSIVTTSGTVVSYNEQFF. The DNA of the CDR3 is TGTGCCAGTAGTATAGTAACGACTAGCGGGACAGTGGTATCCTACAATGAGCAGTTCTTC.

The J gene is TRBJ1-2, the V gene TRBV4-3; TRBD1 matches 7 bases. J was trimmed by 1 base and V by 7 bases; bases with no gene match: 6. Germline CDR1 LGHNA, CDR2 YSLEER. The CDR3 runs to 14 residues. Here the CDR3 reads CASIQTGYNYGYTF. The CDR3 DNA sequence: TGCGCCAGCATCCAGACAGGGTATAACTATGGCTACACCTTC.

The chain joins TRBV29-1 to TRBJ2-5; weak D call: TRBD2 (6 bases). V gave up 6 bases and J gave up 5 bases, with 13 bases separating them. CDR1 and CDR2 from the germline V gene are SQVTM and ANQGSEA. This CDR3 has 12 residues. CDR3 region: CSVPTSAETQYF. CDR3 sequence (DNA): TGCAGCGTCCCGACTAGTGCGGAGACCCAGTACTTC. Full variable domain (remainder filled in from reference TRBV29-1 and TRBJ2-5): SAVISQKPSRDICQRGTSLTIQCQVDSQVTMMFWYRQQPGQSLTLIATANQGSEATYESGFVIDKFPISRPNLTFSTLTVSNMSPEDSSIYLCSVPTSAETQYFGPGTRLLVL.

V is TRBV30 and J is TRBJ2-3; D gene unclear. Germline assignment: CDR1 GTSNPN and CDR2 SVGIG (reference sequence). The CDR3 runs 14 residues. V was pared by 4 bases and J by 0 bases, with 11 bases between. In DNA form, the CDR3 reads TGTGCCTGGATCCGACGAGGTAGCACAGATACGCAGTATTTT. Its translation is CAWIRRGSTDTQYF.

The gene calls are TRBV11-2 and TRBJ2-7; D gene uncertain. V was pared by 4 bases and J by 5 bases, with 9 bases between. The CDR3 has 12 residues. Germline CDR1 and CDR2: SGHAT and FQNNGV. CDR3 bases: TGTGCCAGCAGCTCCAATGTCAACGAGCAGTACTTC. The encoded protein is CASSSNVNEQYF.

The J gene is TRBJ2-3, the V gene TRBV5-4; TRBD1 aligns across 11 bases. The V and J ends lost 2 bases and 2 bases, in that order; junction bases with no gene match: 4. The CDR3 contains 16 residues. Germline V CDR1 and CDR2: SGHNT, YYREEE (reference sequence). CDR3 amino acids: CASSFPGQGATDTQYF. CDR3 nucleotide sequence: TGTGCCAGCAGCTTTCCCGGACAGGGGGCCACAGATACGCAGTATTTT.

The rearrangement joins TRBV14 to TRBJ1-1, with no clear D. Between the trimmed V and J ends, which lost 5 bases and 0 bases, there was a span of 7 bases. Germline-derived CDR1 and CDR2 are SGHDN and FVKESK. The CDR3 is 13 residues long. The CDR3 protein is CASSSNLNTEAFF. In nucleotides, the CDR3 is TGTGCCAGCAGCTCAAACTTGAACACTGAAGCTTTCTTT.

This rearrangement joins TRBV5-1 to TRBJ1-1, with a possible D match to TRBD1 (6 bases). V lost 0 bases, J lost 3 bases, and 9 bases lay in between. The length of the CDR3 is 14 residues. Germline assignment: CDR1 SGHRS and CDR2 YFSETQ. The chain's CDR3 is CASSLAGGDTEAFF. The CDR3 coding sequence is TGCGCCAGCAGCTTGGCTGGGGGCGACACTGAAGCTTTCTTT.

The chain employs TRBV25-1 and TRBJ2-7, with a tentative D call TRBD1 (5 bases). Trimming left V 2 bases short and J 7 bases short, with 12 bases between. This CDR3 is 13 amino acids long. In germline, CDR1 is MGHDK, CDR2 SYGVNS. CDR3 residues: CASSELTGWEQYF. The CDR3 nucleotides read TGTGCCAGCAGTGAACTCACAGGCTGGGAGCAGTACTTC.

The rearrangement uses TRBV6-6 and TRBJ2-1; 7 bases map to TRBD1. The CDR3 spans 12 residues. Unmatched junction bases numbered 2, after V lost 4 bases and J lost 8 bases. The germline V gene encodes CDR1 MNHNY and CDR2 SVGAGI (reference sequence). In DNA, the CDR3 is TGTGCCAGCAGTTTTACAGGGGATGAGCAGTTCTTC. Protein product: CASSFTGDEQFF.

The chain has TRBV10-3 and TRBJ2-5; TRBD1 aligns across 10 bases. The CDR3 sequence is 15 residues long. Per the germline V gene, CDR1 is ENHRY and CDR2 is SYGVKD. The V segment lost 3 bases and the J segment 6 bases; nucleotides outside the gene matches: 7. The CDR3 nucleotides are TGTGCCATCAGTGATTGGGGACAGGGGAGAAAGACCCAGTACTTC. This encodes CAISDWGQGRKTQYF.